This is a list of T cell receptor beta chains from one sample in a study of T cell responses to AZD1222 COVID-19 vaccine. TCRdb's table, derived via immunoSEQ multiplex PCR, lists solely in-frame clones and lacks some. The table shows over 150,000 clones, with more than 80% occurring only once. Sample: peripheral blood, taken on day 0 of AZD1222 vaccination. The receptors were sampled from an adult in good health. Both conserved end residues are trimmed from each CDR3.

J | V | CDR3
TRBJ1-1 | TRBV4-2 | ASSQKGVRTANLSIMNTEAF
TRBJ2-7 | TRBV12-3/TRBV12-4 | ASSQAVSYEQY
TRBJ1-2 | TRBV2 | ARLDRQGTNYGYT
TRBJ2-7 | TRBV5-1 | ASSLEASSLSEQY
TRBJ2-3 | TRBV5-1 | ASSVLADTQY
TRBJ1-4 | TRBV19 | ASEVPQGEKLF
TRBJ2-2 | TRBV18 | ASSPVFSGTGELF
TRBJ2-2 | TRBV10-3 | AISDGVAGELF
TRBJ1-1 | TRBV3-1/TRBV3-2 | ASSSGTDMNTEAF
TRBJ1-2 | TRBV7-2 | ASGTGRMGFGYT
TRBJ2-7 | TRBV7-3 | ASSLGSLPYEQY
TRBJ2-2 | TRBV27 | ASSLSEGMAGELF
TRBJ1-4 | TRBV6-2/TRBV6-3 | ASSYSGQSNEKLF
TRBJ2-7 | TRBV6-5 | ASMESYSSYEQY
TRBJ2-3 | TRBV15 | ATSRRLAGGTSDTQY
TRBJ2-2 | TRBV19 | ASSQTRVNTGELF
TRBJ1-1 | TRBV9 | ASSDGRTNTEAF
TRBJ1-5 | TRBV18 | ASSLTGNSNQPQH
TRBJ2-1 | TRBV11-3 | ASSRGQGESYNEQF
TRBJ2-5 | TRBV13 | ASSLVSQETQY
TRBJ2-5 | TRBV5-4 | ASSLAGGGGGETQY
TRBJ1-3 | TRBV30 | AWSRAGTGGNTIY
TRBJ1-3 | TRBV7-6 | ASSLAQGNRNTIY
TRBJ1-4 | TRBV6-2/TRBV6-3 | ASSYVRGRTNEKLF